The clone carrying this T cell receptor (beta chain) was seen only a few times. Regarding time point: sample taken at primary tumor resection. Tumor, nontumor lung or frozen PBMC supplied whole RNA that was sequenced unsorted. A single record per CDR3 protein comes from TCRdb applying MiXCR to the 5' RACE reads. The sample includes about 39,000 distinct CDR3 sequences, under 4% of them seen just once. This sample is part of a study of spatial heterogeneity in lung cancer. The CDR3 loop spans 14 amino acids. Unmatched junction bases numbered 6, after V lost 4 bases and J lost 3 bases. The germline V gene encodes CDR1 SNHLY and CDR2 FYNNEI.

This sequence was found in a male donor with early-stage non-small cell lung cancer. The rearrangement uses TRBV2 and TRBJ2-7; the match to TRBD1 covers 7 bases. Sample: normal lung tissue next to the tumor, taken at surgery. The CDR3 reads CASSVPSGGYEQYF. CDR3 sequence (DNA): TGTGCCAGCAGTGTTCCGTCAGGGGGCTACGAGCAGTACTTC. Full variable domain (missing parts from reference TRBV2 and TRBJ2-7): EPEVTQTPSHQVTQMGQEVILRCVPISNHLYFYWYRQILGQKVEFLVSFYNNEISEKSEIFDDQFSVERPDGSNFTLKIRSTKLEDSAMYFCASSVPSGGYEQYFGPGTRLTVT.